This entry describes one T cell receptor (beta chain). Method: immunoSEQ multiplex PCR; TCRdb's copy keeps in-frame clones and lacks some. The table records around 230,000 clones, approximately 82% of them present only once. Germline V gene sequence: CDR1 SGHTA, CDR2 FQGNSA. The CDR3 is 15 amino acids. The trim removed 5 bases at V and 5 bases at J, leaving 6 bases unmatched. Study members were between roughly 18 and 100 years old and lived in 20 to 30 US regions. Which cohort a participant joined came from the clinical history participants gave. Donors in Cohort 3 counted as recovered after two negative PCRs, clearance, or symptom resolution. The data derive from a study of blood T cell repertoires in COVID-19.

The TCR originated in a middle-aged man who had recovered from COVID-19. The chain is built from TRBV7-2 and TRBJ2-5; 12 bases align to TRBD1. Sequencing used PBMCs or T cells enriched from blood (not recorded which). Here the CDR3 DNA reads TGTGCCAGCAGCCGCGGGACAGGGGGCAAGGAGACCCAGTACTTC. Encoded protein: CASSRGTGGKETQYF.